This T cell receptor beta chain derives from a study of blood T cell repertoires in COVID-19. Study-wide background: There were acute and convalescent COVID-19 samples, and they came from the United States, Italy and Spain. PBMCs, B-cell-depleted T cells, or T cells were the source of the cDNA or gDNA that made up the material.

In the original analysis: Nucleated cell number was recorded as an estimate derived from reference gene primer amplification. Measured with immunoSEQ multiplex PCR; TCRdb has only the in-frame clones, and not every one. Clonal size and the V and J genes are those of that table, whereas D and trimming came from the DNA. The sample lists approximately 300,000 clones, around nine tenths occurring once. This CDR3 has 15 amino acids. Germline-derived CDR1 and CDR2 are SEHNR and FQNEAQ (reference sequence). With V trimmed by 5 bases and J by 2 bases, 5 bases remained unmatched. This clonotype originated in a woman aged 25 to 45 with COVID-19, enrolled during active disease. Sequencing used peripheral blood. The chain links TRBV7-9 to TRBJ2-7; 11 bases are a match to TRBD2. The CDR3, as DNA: TGTGCCAGCAGCCCGGGGACTAGCGGAACCTACGAGCAGTACTTC. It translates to CASSPGTSGTYEQYF.